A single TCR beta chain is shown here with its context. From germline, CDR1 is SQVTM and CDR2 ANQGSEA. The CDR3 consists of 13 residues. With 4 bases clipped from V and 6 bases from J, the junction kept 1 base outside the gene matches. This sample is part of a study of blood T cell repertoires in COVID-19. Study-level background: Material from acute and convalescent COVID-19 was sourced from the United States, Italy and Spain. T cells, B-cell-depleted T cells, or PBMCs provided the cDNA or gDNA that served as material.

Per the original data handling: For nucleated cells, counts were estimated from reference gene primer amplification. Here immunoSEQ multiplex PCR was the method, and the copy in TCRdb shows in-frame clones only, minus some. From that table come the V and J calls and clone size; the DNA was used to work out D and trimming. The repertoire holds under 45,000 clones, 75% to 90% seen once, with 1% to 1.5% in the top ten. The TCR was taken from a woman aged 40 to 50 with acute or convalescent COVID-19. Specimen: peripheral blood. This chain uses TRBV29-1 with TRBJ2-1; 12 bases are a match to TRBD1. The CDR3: CSVGDRGRNEQFF. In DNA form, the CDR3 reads TGCAGCGTTGGGGACAGGGGGCGCAATGAGCAGTTCTTC.